The 13 T cell receptor beta chains given below trace back to one sample, sequenced in a study of blood T cell repertoires in COVID-19. Sequenced by immunoSEQ multiplex PCR; TCRdb stores in-frame clones only, minus some. The data show 300,000 to 350,000 clones, with around 90% seen just once and 5% held by the top ten. The material sequenced was PBMCs or T cells enriched from blood (not recorded which). These receptors were obtained from a man aged 25 to 40 who had recovered from COVID-19.

This clone has only a few counts. The chain couples TRBV4-1 to TRBJ2-4, with a weak D call TRBD2 (6 bases). The germline V gene has CDR1 MGHRA and CDR2 YSYEKL. Between the trimmed V and J ends, which lost 0 bases and 0 bases, there was a span of 24 bases. The CDR3 totals 21 residues. The CDR3 DNA sequence: TGCGCCAGCAGCCAAGATGATAGCAGGGACTTCTCCCCGCTAGCCAAAAACATTCAGTACTTC. Translating gives CASSQDDSRDFSPLAKNIQYF.

The chain has TRBV2 and TRBJ1-5; D unresolved. V shed 8 bases and J shed 7 bases, with 12 bases lying between them. This CDR3 has 12 residues. The germline CDR1 and CDR2 sequences are SNHLY and FYNNEI. The CDR3 sequence is CASGPSGQPQHF. CDR3 DNA: TGTGCCAGCGGCCCTTCCGGGCAGCCCCAGCATTTT.

This clone occurred a few times. This sample includes further DNA sequences coding for the same CDR3. The J gene is TRBJ2-5, the V gene TRBV29-1; TRBD1 aligns across 7 bases. Germline CDR1 reads SQVTM; CDR2 reads ANQGSEA. The CDR3 runs 14 residues. Trimming at V came to 3 bases and at J to 0 bases, leaving 4 bases not matched to a gene. CDR3 sequence (DNA): TGCAGCGTTGACGGGACAGATTACCAAGAGACCCAGTACTTC. Residues: CSVDGTDYQETQYF.

V and J are TRBV30 and TRBJ1-5; D gene ambiguous. Trimming cost V 0 bases and J 0 bases, with 6 bases left between them. This CDR3 is built from 14 residues. Germline V gene data show CDR1 as GTSNPN and CDR2 as SVGIG (reference sequence). CDR3 sequence reads: CAWSVRYSNQPQHF. CDR3 sequence (DNA): TGTGCCTGGAGTGTACGGTATAGCAATCAGCCCCAGCATTTT.

Worth noting for this clone: This sample also contains other DNA sequences that code for the same CDR3. The chain carries TRBV19 and TRBJ1-5; D gene uncertain. The CDR3 has 14 amino acids. Germline V gene data show CDR1 as LNHDA and CDR2 as SQIVND (reference sequence). V was shortened by 6 bases and J by 1 base, with 10 bases between the two germline ends. Here the CDR3 DNA reads TGTGCCAGTAGCCGGACGGGAAGCAATCAGCCCCAGCATTTT. It yields the protein CASSRTGSNQPQHF.

This clone was seen once. J is TRBJ2-7 and V is TRBV5-5, with D uncertain. The CDR3 is made up of 14 amino acids. V lost 4 bases and J lost 2, with 13 bases in between. Germline V gene lookup returns CDR1 SGHKS and CDR2 YYEKEE (reference sequence). CDR3 protein: CASSIERFTYEQYF. The CDR3 DNA reads as TGTGCCAGCAGCATCGAGAGGTTTACCTACGAGCAGTACTTC.

The J gene is TRBJ1-2, the V gene TRBV7-2, with 11 bases matching TRBD1. The CDR3 extends over 13 amino acids. V lost 5 bases to trimming and J lost 6 bases; unmatched junction nucleotides: 2. Per germline, CDR1 SGHTA and CDR2 FQGNSA. The CDR3 sequence is CASSRTGGDGYTF. In DNA form, the CDR3 reads TGTGCCAGCAGCAGGACAGGGGGCGATGGCTACACCTTC.

This clone was detected once. V is TRBV5-6 and J is TRBJ1-5; 10 bases match TRBD1. The germline V gene encodes CDR1 SGHDT and CDR2 YYEEEE. V lost 0 bases and J lost 5; bases outside the gene matches: 8. The CDR3 totals 17 residues. The CDR3 region has the DNA TGTGCCAGCAGCTTGGCCGGACAGGGGGACCCTTATCAGCCCCAGCATTTT. The encoded protein is CASSLAGQGDPYQPQHF. Full variable domain (missing parts from reference TRBV5-6 and TRBJ1-5): DAGVTQSPTHLIKTRGQQVTLRCSPKSGHDTVSWYQQALGQGPQFIFQYYEEEERQRGNFPDRFSGHQFPNYSSELNVNALLLGDSALYLCASSLAGQGDPYQPQHFGDGTRLSIL.

The V gene is TRBV10-1, the J gene TRBJ2-1, with TRBD1 matching over 8 bases. CDR1 and CDR2 (germline): WNHNN, SYGVQD (reference sequence). There are 16 residues in the CDR3. Losses at the gene ends were 3 bases for V and 4 bases for J; bases not matched to a gene: 8. The CDR3 here is CASSDPDRGGYNEQFF. The CDR3 nucleotides read TGCGCCAGCAGTGACCCCGACAGGGGCGGGTACAATGAGCAGTTCTTC.

This chain joins TRBV28 and TRBJ1-2; D gene ambiguous. V gave up 5 bases and J gave up 1 base, with 17 bases separating them. Germline CDR1 MDHEN, CDR2 SYDVKM. The CDR3 extends over 16 amino acids. CDR3: CASSAPGPAVNYGYTF. CDR3 in DNA: TGTGCCAGCAGTGCCCCCGGTCCTGCCGTTAACTATGGCTACACCTTC.

The chain uses TRBV7-9 and TRBJ2-5; 8 positions agree with TRBD1. The CDR3 covers 14 residues. CDR1 is SEHNR, CDR2 FQNEAQ, per germline (reference sequence). V gave up 4 bases and J gave up 5 bases; unmatched junction bases: 6. CDR3 in amino acids: CASSWRTGLETQYF. The CDR3 DNA follows: TGTGCCAGCAGCTGGCGGACAGGGCTGGAGACCCAGTACTTC.

The chain uses TRBV28 and TRBJ2-7, with TRBD2 matching over 7 bases. The CDR3 has 14 residues. Germline V gene data show CDR1 as MDHEN and CDR2 as SYDVKM. V was clipped by 6 bases and J by 2 bases; unmatched bases: 7. The CDR3 region is CASSWEGLTYEQYF. In DNA form, the CDR3 reads TGTGCCAGCAGCTGGGAGGGGCTGACCTACGAGCAGTACTTC.

CDR3 coding DNA: TGTGCCAGCAGCTTAGGCAGTAGCGGGGGGGGATATACGCAGTATTTT. It codes for CASSLGSSGGGYTQYF. V usage is TRBV7-9 and J usage is TRBJ2-3, with 11 positions matching TRBD2. Germline lookup yields CDR1 SEHNR and CDR2 FQNEAQ (reference sequence). There are 16 residues in the CDR3. V was clipped by 1 base and J by 7 bases; unmatched bases: 7.